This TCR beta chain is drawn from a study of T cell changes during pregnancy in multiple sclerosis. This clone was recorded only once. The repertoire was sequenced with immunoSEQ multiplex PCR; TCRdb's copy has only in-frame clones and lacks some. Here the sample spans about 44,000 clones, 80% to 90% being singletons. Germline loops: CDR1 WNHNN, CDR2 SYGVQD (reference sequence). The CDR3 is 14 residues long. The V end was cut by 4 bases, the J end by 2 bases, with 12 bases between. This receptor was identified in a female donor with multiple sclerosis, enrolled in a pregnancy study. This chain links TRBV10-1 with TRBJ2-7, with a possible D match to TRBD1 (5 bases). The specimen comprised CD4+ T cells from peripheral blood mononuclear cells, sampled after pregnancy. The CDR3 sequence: CASSGRQGTYEQYF. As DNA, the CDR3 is TGCGCCAGCAGTGGACGCCAGGGAACCTACGAGCAGTACTTC.